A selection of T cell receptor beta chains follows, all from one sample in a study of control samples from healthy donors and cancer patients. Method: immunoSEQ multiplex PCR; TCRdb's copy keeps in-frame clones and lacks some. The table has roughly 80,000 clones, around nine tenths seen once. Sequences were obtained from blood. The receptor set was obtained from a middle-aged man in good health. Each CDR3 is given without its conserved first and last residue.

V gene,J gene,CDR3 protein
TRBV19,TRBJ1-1,ASSIFRLGDEAF
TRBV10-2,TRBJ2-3,ASTQSGGQGRADTQY
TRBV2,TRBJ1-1,ASTYSAPEAF
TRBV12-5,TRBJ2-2,ASGPDRSGELF
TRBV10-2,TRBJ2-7,ASRKQAPYEQY
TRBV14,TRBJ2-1,ASSHNTGQHNEQF
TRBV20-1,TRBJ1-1,SARVGAEAF
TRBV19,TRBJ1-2,ASSYHRDRGSGYT
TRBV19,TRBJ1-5,ATRRGGYEQPQH
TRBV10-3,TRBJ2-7,AISEWTAISYEQY
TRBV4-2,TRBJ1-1,ASSFQGTEAF
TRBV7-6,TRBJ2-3,ASSLASGGDTDTQY
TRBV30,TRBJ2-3,AWSVQGGLRTAKN